The sequence of this TCR beta chain was determined in a study of T cells in narcolepsy (dated by TCRdb to 2016 to 2019). As for the study more broadly: Patients with narcolepsy type 1 or type 2 (NT1, NT2) and healthy control donors were enrolled in the study. To look for autoreactive T cells in narcolepsy patients that target self-antigens of hypocretin neurons (hypocretin, TRIB2), the study used TCR Vbeta sequencing to follow clonotypes in blood and CSF. Overall results and qualifications from the work: Autoreactive clonotypes were reported to be detected serially in the blood of the same patients and of different patients, but not in the blood of healthy controls. No sequences matching autoreactive T cell clones were contained in some blood memory CD4+ repertoires from patients and controls. Patients and controls had similar numbers of sequenced blood memory CD4+ clonotypes, with averages of around 39,000 in patients and 30,000 to 35,000 in controls. In plots comparing CSF and blood CD4+ T cell clonotypes from the same patient, HCRT-specific and TRIB2-specific autoreactive clonotypes were highlighted.

As for this clone: The antigen it binds to is not known. No much larger clonotype is one base removed from it; base qualities were not supplied.

CDR1 and CDR2, looked up from the germline V gene, are SNHLY and FYNNEI. At the junction V is shortened by 5 bases and J by 5 bases; bases outside the gene matches: 10. Counted from cysteine to phenylalanine, this CDR3 has 16 amino acids. Of the read, only the CDR3 DNA is kept; its 48 bases are in frame from base 1. Memory CD4+ T cells were sorted ex vivo from peripheral blood of narcolepsy patients and healthy controls for TCR Vbeta sequencing. Receptor amplification or capture employed the immunoSEQ multiplex PCR assay. As stored in TCRdb, this immuneACCESS dataset retains in-frame rearrangements with V and J assigned. A fraction of the clones does not appear; measured against another copy, unresolved V genes explain less than half of the discrepancy, and the remainder lacks a known reason. This sample holds about 33,000 clones; 85% to 90% were observed only once. 1.2% of the sample lies in the top ten.

The chain is made from TRBV2 and TRBJ1-5, with TRBD1 matching 9 junction bases. The TCR comes from a human donor with narcolepsy. The sample was CD45RA- memory CD4+ T cells from PBMCs. Taken with the paper, the label for cell subset or site translates to: memory T cells sorted ex vivo from peripheral blood. This receptor carries the CDR3 CASSQSRDRADQPQHF. The bases read TGTGCCAGCAGTCAGTCCCGGGACAGGGCAGATCAGCCCCAGCATTTT. Reference TRBV2 and TRBJ1-5 genes cover what lies past the CDR3, so the full variable domain is EPEVTQTPSHQVTQMGQEVILRCVPISNHLYFYWYRQILGQKVEFLVSFYNNEISEKSEIFDDQFSVERPDGSNFTLKIRSTKLEDSAMYFCASSQSRDRADQPQHFGDGTRLSIL.